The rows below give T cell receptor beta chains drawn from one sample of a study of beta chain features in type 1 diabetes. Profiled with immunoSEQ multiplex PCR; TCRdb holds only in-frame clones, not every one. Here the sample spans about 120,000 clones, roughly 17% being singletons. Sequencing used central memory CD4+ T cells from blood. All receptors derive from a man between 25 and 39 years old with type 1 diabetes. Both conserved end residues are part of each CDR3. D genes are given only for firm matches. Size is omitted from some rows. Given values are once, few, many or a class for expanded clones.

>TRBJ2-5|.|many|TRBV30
TGTGCCTGGGCGACAGGACAGATCCAAGAGACCCAGTACTTC
CAWATGQIQETQYF
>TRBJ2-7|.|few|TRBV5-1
TGCGCCAGCAGCTTGGCCCCCGGACAGAACTACGAGCAGTACTTC
CASSLAPGQNYEQYF
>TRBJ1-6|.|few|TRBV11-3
TGTGCCAGCAGCTTGAGGTTGGGGGAAGGCTCACCCCTCCACTTT
CASSLRLGEGSPLHF
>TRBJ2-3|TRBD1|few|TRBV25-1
TGTGCCAGCATGGGGACAGGGGGCGCGTATACGCAGTATTTT
CASMGTGGAYTQYF
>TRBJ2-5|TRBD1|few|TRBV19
TGTGCCAGTAGCCCCAGGGGGCGAGAGACCCAGTACTTC
CASSPRGRETQYF
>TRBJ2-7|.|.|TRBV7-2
TGTGCCAGCAGCTTAAATAGGGTTTATGAGGGGTTCAACGAGCAGTACTTC
CASSLNRVYEGFNEQYF
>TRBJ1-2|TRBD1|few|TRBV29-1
TGCAGTGCCCCTCATGAAAGGGGGCTTTATGGCTACACCTTC
CSAPHERGLYGYTF
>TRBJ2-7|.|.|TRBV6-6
TGTGCCAGCAGTAACCCTGGGCTAGCCTACGAGCAGTACTTC
CASSNPGLAYEQYF
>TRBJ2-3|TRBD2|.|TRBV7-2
TGTGCCAGCAGCGGGACTAGCGGGGCGACAGATACGCAGTATTTT
CASSGTSGATDTQYF
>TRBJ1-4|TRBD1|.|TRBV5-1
TGCGCCAGCAGCCTACAGGGGGAAGCAACTAATGAAAAACTGTTTTTT
CASSLQGEATNEKLFF
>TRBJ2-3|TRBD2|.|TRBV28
TGTGCCAGCAGTTTAGGGGGAGGGAGGAGCACAGATACGCAGTATTTT
CASSLGGGRSTDTQYF
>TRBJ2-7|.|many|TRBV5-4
TGTGCCAGCAGCCCTTCAGGGACGCGGAGCGAGCAGTACTTC
CASSPSGTRSEQYF
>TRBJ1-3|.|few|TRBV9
TGTGCCAGCAGCCGCAGCGCCCGGGACACCATATATTTT
CASSRSARDTIYF
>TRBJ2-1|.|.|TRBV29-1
TGCAGCATTGAAGGCGGGTACAATGAGCAGTTCTTC
CSIEGGYNEQFF
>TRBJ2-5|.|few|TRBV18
TGTGCCAGCTCAGGTCACCAAGAGACCCAGTACTTC
CASSGHQETQYF
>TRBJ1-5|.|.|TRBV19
TGTGCCAGTAGGGCCGGGACCCCAAGTCAGCCCCAGCATTTT
CASRAGTPSQPQHF
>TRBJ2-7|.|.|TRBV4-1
TGCGCCAGCAGCCACTCGACAGGCCCCGAGTACGAGCAGTACTTC
CASSHSTGPEYEQYF
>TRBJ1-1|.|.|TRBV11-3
TGTGCCAGCAGTTCAGATTTGAACACTGAAGCTTTCTTT
CASSSDLNTEAFF
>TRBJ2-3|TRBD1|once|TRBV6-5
TGTGCCAGCAGTGTCCCGGGACAGGGGGCAGATACGCAGTATTTT
CASSVPGQGADTQYF
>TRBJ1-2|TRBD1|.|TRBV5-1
TGCGCCAGCAGCTACCTGAGGGGACAGGGTCACAATGGCTACACCTTC
CASSYLRGQGHNGYTF
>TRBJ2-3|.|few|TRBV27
TGTGCCAGCAGTAGCACCGCAGATACGCAGTATTTT
CASSSTADTQYF
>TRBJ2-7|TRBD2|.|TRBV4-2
TGTGCCAGCAGCCCCCCGGCGGGGGGGAGCTACGAGCAGTACTTC
CASSPPAGGSYEQYF